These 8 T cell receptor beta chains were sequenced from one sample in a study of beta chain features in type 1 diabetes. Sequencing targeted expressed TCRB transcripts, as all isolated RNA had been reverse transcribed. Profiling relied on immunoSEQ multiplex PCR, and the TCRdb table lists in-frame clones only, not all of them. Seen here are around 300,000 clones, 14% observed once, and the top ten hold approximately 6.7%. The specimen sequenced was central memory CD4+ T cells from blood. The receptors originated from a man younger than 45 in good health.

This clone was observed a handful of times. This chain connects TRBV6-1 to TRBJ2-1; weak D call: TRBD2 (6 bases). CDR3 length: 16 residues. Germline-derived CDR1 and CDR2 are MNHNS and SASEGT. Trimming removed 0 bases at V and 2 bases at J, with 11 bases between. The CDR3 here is CASSEALLAAYNEQFF. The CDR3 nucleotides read TGTGCCAGCAGTGAAGCGTTACTAGCCGCCTACAATGAGCAGTTCTTC.

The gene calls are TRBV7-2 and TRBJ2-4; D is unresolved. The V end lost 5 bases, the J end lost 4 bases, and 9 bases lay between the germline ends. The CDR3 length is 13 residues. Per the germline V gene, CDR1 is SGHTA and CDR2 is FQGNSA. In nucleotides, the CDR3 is TGTGCCAGCAGCGCGGCTAGTAAAAACATTCAGTACTTC. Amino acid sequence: CASSAASKNIQYF.

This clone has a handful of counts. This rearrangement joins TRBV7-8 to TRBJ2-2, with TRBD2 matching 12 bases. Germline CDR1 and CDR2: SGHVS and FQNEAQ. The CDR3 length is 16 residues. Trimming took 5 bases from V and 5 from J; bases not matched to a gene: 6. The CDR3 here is CASSGLAGIGTGELFF. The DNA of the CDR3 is TGTGCCAGCAGCGGACTAGCGGGGATTGGAACCGGGGAGCTGTTTTTT.

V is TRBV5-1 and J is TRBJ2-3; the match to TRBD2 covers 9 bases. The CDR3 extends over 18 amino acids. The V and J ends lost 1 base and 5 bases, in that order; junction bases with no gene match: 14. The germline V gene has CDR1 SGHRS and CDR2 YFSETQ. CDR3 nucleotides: TGCGCCAGCAGCTTGATCCCCACTCTCGCGGGAGGGATAGATACGCAGTATTTT. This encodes CASSLIPTLAGGIDTQYF.

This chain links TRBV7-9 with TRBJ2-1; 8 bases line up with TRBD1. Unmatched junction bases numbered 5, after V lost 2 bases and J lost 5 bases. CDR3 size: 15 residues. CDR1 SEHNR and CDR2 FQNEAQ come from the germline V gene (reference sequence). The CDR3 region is CASSLQGAIDNEQFF. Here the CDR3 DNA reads TGTGCCAGCAGCTTACAGGGGGCGATCGACAATGAGCAGTTCTTC.

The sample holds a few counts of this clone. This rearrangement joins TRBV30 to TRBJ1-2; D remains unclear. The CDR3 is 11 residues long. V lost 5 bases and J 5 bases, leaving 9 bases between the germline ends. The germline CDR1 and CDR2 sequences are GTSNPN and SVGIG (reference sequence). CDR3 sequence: CAWSHGYGYTF. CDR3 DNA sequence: TGTGCCTGGTCTCACGGGTATGGCTACACCTTC.

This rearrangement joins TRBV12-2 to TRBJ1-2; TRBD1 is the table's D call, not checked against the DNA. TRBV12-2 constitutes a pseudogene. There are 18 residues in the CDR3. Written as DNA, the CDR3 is TGTGCAAGTCGCTTAAGCGGCCGAAACAGGGGATCTAACTATGGCTACACCTTC. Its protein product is CASRLSGRNRGSNYGYTF.

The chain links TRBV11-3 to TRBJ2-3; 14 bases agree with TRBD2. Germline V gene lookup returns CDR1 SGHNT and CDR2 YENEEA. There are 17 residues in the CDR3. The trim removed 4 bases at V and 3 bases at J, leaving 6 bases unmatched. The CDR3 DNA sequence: TGTGCCAGCAGCTACAAGACTAGCGGGAGGGGGACAGATACGCAGTATTTT. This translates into CASSYKTSGRGTDTQYF.